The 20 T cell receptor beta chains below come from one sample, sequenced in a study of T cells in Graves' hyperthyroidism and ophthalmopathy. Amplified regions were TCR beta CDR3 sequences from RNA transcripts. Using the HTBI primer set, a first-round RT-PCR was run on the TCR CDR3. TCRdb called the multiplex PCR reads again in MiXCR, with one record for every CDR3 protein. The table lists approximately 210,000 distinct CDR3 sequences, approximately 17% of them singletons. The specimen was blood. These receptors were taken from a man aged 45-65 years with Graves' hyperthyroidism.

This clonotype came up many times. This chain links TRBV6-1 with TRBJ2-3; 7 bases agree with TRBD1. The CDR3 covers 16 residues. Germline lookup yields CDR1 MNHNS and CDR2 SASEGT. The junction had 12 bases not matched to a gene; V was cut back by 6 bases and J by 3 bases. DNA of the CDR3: TGTGCCAGCAGCCCGCGACAGGGCCTGTGGACAGATACGCAGTATTTT. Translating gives CASSPRQGLWTDTQYF.

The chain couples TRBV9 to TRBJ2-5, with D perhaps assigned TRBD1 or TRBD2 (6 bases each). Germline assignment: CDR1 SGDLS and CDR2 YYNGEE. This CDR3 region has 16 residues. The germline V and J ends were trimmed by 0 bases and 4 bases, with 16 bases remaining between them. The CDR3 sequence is CASSVGGGQSGETQYF. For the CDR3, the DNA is TGTGCCAGCAGCGTAGGTGGGGGGCAATCCGGAGAGACCCAGTACTTC.

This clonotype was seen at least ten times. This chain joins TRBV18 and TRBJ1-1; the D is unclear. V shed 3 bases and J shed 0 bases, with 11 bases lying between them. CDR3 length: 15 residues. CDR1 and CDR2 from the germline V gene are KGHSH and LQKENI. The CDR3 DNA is TGTGCCAGCTCACCGGGGAGAGGCATGAACACTGAAGCTTTCTTT. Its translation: CASSPGRGMNTEAFF.

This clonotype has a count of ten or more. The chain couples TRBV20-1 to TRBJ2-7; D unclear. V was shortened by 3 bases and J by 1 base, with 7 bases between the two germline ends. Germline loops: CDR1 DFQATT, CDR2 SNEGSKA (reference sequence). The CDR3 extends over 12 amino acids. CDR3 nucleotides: TGCAGTGCTAGTCAAAGATCCTACGAGCAGTACTTC. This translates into CSASQRSYEQYF.

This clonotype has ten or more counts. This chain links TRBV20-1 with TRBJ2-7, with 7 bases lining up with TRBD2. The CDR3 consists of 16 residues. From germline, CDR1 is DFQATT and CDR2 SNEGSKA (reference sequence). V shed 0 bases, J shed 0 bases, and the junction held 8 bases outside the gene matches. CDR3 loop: CSARDSKRGISYEQYF. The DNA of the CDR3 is TGCAGTGCTAGAGATTCTAAGCGGGGAATCTCCTACGAGCAGTACTTC.

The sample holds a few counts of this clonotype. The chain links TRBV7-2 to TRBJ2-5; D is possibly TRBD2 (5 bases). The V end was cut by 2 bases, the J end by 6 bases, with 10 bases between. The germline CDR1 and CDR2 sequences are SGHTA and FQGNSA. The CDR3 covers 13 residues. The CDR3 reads CASSLRGRKTQYF. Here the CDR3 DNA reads TGTGCCAGCAGCTTACGAGGGAGAAAGACCCAGTACTTC.

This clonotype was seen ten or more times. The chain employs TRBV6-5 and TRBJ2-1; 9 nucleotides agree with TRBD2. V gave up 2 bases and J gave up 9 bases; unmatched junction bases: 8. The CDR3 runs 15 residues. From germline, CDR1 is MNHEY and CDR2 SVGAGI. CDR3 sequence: CASSYAGLASSEQFF. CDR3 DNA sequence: TGTGCCAGCAGTTACGCGGGACTAGCTTCAAGTGAGCAGTTCTTC.

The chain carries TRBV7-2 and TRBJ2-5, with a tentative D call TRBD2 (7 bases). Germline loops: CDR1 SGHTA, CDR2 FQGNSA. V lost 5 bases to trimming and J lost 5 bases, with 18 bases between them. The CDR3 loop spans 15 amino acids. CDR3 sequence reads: CASSPQGGGHETQYF. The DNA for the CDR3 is TGTGCCAGCAGCCCCCAGGGCGGGGGCCACGAGACCCAGTACTTC.

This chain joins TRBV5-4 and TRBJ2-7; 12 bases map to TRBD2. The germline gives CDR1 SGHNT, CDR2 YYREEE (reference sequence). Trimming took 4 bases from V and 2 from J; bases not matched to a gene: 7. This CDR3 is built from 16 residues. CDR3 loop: CASSEGLAGTPYEQYF. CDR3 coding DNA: TGTGCCAGCAGCGAAGGACTAGCGGGAACCCCCTACGAGCAGTACTTC. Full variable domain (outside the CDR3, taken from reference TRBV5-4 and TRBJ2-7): ETGVTQSPTHLIKTRGQQVTLRCSSQSGHNTVSWYQQALGQGPQFIFQYYREEENGRGNFPPRFSGLQFPNYSSELNVNALELDDSALYLCASSEGLAGTPYEQYFGPGTRLTVT.

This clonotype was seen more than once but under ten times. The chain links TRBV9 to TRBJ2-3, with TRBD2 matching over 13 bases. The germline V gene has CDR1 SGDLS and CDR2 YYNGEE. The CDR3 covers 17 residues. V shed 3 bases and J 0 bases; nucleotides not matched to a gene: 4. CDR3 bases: TGTGCCAGCAGCGCGGGACTAGCGGGGACTAGCACAGATACGCAGTATTTT. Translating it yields CASSAGLAGTSTDTQYF.

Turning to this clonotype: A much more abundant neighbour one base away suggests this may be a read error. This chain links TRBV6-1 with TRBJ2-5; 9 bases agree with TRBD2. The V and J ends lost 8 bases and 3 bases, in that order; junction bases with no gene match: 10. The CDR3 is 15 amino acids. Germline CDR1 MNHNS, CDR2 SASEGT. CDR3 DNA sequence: TGTGCCAGCCGTGTGGGCGGGAGGGCCGAAGAGACCCAGTACTTC. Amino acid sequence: CASRVGGRAEETQYF.

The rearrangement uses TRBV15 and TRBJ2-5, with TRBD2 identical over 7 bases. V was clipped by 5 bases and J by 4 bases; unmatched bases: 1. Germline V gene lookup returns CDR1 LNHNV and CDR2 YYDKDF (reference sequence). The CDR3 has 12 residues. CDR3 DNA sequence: TGTGCCACCAGCCCTAGCGGAGAGACCCAGTACTTC. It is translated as CATSPSGETQYF.

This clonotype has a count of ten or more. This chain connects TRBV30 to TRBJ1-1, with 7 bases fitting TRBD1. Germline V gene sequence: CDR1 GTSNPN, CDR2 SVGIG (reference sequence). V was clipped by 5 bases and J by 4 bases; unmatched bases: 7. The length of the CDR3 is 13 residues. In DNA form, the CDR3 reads TGTGCCTGGGCGCAAGCAGGGGGCACTGAAGCTTTCTTT. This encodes CAWAQAGGTEAFF.

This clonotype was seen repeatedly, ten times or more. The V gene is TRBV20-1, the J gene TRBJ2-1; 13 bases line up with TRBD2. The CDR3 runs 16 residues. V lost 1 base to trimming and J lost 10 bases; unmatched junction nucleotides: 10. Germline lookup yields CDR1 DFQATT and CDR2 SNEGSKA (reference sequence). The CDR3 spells CSARGVRTSGREEQFF. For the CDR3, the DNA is TGCAGTGCTAGAGGCGTCCGGACTAGCGGGAGAGAAGAGCAGTTCTTC.

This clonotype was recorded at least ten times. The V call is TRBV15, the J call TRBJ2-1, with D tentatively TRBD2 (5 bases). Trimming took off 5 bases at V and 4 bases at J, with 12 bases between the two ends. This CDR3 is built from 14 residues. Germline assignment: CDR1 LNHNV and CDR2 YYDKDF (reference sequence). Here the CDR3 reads CATSSSGTYNEQFF. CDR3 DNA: TGTGCCACCAGCTCCAGCGGAACTTACAATGAGCAGTTCTTC.

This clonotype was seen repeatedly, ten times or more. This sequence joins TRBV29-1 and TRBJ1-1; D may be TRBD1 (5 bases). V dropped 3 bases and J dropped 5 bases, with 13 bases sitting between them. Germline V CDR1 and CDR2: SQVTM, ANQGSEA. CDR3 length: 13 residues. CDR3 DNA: TGCAGCGTTGAGTTGGGGGGGGGAACTGAAGCTTTCTTT. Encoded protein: CSVELGGGTEAFF.

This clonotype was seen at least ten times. CDR3 DNA: TGTGCCAGCAGCCCTAAGGGGACTAGCGGGAGGCTGGCGTACGAGCAGTACTTC. This translates into CASSPKGTSGRLAYEQYF. The rearrangement links TRBV7-8 to TRBJ2-7; TRBD2 aligns across 15 bases. The J segment lost 4 bases and the V segment lost 5 bases, leaving 12 bases of the junction unmatched. The CDR3 totals 18 residues. Germline values: CDR1 SGHVS, CDR2 FQNEAQ. The full variable domain, with the rest looked up from reference TRBV7-8 and TRBJ2-7, is GAGVSQSPRYKVAKRGQDVALRCDPISGHVSLFWYQQALGQGPEFLTYFQNEAQLDKSGLPSDRFFAERPEGSVSTLKIQRTQQEDSAVYLCASSPKGTSGRLAYEQYFGPGTRLTVT.

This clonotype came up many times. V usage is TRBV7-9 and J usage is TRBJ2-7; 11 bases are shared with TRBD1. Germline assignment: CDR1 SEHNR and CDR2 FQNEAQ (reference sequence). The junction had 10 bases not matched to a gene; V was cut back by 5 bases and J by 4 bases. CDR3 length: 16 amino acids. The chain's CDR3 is CASSPPVGTGGYEQYF. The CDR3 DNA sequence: TGTGCCAGCAGCCCACCCGTCGGGACAGGGGGTTACGAGCAGTACTTC. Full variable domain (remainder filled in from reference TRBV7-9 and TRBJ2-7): DTGVSQNPRHKITKRGQNVTFRCDPISEHNRLYWYRQTLGQGPEFLTYFQNEAQLEKSRLLSDRFSAERPKGSFSTLEIQRTEQGDSAMYLCASSPPVGTGGYEQYFGPGTRLTVT.

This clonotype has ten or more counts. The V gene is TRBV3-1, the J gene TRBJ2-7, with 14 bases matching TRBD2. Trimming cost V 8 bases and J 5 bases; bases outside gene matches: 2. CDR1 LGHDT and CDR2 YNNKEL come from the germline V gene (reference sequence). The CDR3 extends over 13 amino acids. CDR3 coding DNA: TGTGCCAGCGGGGGACTAGCGGGAGACGAGCAGTACTTC. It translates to CASGGLAGDEQYF.

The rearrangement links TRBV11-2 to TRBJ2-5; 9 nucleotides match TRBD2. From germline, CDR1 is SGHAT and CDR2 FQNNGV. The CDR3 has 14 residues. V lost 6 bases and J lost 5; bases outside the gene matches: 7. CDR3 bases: TGTGCCAGCAGTCCCCTAGCGGGAACGGAGACCCAGTACTTC. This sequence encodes CASSPLAGTETQYF.